The 29 T cell receptor beta chains below all came from one sample that was sequenced in a study of STAT5B mutations in CD4+ large granular lymphocyte leukemia. The protocol was immunoSEQ multiplex PCR, while the TCRdb copy is restricted to in-frame clones and leaves out a portion. The table shows tens of thousands of clones, with over 65% occurring only once. Material: CD4+ T cells from blood buffy coats. Receptors were obtained from a human donor in good health.

V gene TRBV27 combines with J gene TRBJ2-7, with 7 bases aligning to TRBD1. The CDR3 is made up of 13 amino acids. V lost 6 bases to trimming and J lost 0 bases; unmatched junction nucleotides: 2. Germline V gene lookup returns CDR1 MNHEY and CDR2 SMNVEV (reference sequence). CDR3 protein: CASRRQGSYEQYF. CDR3 in DNA: TGTGCCAGCAGGCGACAGGGCTCCTACGAGCAGTACTTC.

This chain uses TRBV6-6 with TRBJ2-3; D is unclear. V was pared by 6 bases and J by 7 bases, with 20 bases between. This CDR3 has 15 amino acids. The germline CDR1 and CDR2 sequences are MNHNY and SVGAGI (reference sequence). CDR3 protein: CASSSQGQFSHTQYF. DNA of the CDR3: TGTGCCAGCAGCTCACAAGGGCAGTTTTCTCATACGCAGTATTTT.

The genes are TRBV4-3 and TRBJ1-1, with D possibly matching TRBD1 (5 bases). V lost 4 bases, J lost 1 base, and 13 bases lay in between. Germline CDR1 reads LGHNA; CDR2 reads YSLEER. This CDR3 contains 15 residues. CDR3: CASSPRMGTNTEAFF. The CDR3 nucleotides read TGCGCCAGCAGCCCTCGGATGGGGACGAACACTGAAGCTTTCTTT.

This clone was recorded once. CDR3 amino acids: CASSEALGYTF. The CDR3 DNA reads TGTGCCAGCAGTGAAGCGCTTGGCTACACCTTC. V is TRBV2 and J is TRBJ1-2; D gene uncertain. Trimming took off 0 bases at V and 7 bases at J, with 3 bases between the two ends. Germline V gives CDR1 SNHLY, CDR2 FYNNEI. This CDR3 contains 11 residues. The full variable domain, in which reference TRBV2 and TRBJ1-2 provide the parts outside the CDR3, is EPEVTQTPSHQVTQMGQEVILRCVPISNHLYFYWYRQILGQKVEFLVSFYNNEISEKSEIFDDQFSVERPDGSNFTLKIRSTKLEDSAMYFCASSEALGYTFGSGTRLTVV.

The chain has TRBV14 and TRBJ2-1, with 9 positions matching TRBD2. CDR3 length: 17 amino acids. V shed 0 bases, J shed 4 bases, and the junction held 7 bases outside the gene matches. Germline V gives CDR1 SGHDN, CDR2 FVKESK. The chain's CDR3 is CASSQDWALAGYNEQFF. Written as DNA, the CDR3 is TGTGCCAGCAGCCAAGATTGGGCGCTAGCGGGATACAATGAGCAGTTCTTC.

The V gene is TRBV14, the J gene TRBJ1-2; no clear D. The ends were cut back, 2 bases at V and 5 bases at J, with 6 bases in the middle. The germline gives CDR1 SGHDN, CDR2 FVKESK. The length of the CDR3 is 12 residues. CDR3 sequence (DNA): TGTGCCAGCAGCCAACTAGGGTATGGCTACACCTTC. This sequence encodes CASSQLGYGYTF.

V and J are TRBV5-6 and TRBJ1-1; unclear D gene. Germline V CDR1 and CDR2: SGHDT, YYEEEE. The CDR3 is made up of 14 amino acids. Trimming took 0 bases from V and 5 from J, leaving 11 bases between them. The CDR3: CASSLVSVDTEAFF. The CDR3 nucleotides are TGTGCCAGCAGCTTGGTGTCAGTGGATACTGAAGCTTTCTTT.

The V and J genes are TRBV19 and TRBJ2-1, with 7 bases that match TRBD2. The CDR3 covers 15 residues. Germline CDR1 LNHDA, CDR2 SQIVND (reference sequence). Germline trimming cut 3 bases from V and 3 bases from J; bases unmatched to any gene: 5. Here the CDR3 reads CASSIPRDYYNEQFF. For the CDR3, the DNA is TGTGCCAGTAGTATTCCTCGGGACTACTACAATGAGCAGTTCTTC.

V and J are TRBV5-1 and TRBJ1-2; D is possibly TRBD1 (5 bases). Looked up from germline, CDR1 is SGHRS and CDR2 is YFSETQ. The CDR3 covers 14 residues. Trimming pared 0 bases from V and 7 bases from J, leaving 13 bases between. CDR3 sequence (DNA): TGCGCCAGCAGCTTGGAAAAGGGGCGCGGTGGCTACACCTTC. It is translated as CASSLEKGRGGYTF.

The chain recombines TRBV19 with TRBJ1-5; D gene uncertain. This CDR3 contains 14 residues. Trimming took off 7 bases at V and 5 bases at J, with 15 bases between the two ends. Germline assignment: CDR1 LNHDA and CDR2 SQIVND (reference sequence). In DNA form, the CDR3 reads TGTGCCAGTAAAGACGCTATAAGGGATCAGCCCCAGCATTTT. It translates to CASKDAIRDQPQHF.

This chain links TRBV19 with TRBJ2-2; D assignment may be TRBD1 or TRBD2 (5 bases each). V lost 7 bases and J 5 bases, leaving 17 bases between the germline ends. The germline CDR1 and CDR2 sequences are LNHDA and SQIVND (reference sequence). CDR3 length equals 15 residues. As DNA, the CDR3 is TGTGCCAGTAAGAGCGGCAGGGTCGGAACCGGGGAGCTGTTTTTT. Translation gives CASKSGRVGTGELFF.

This clone was observed a handful of times. The chain is built from TRBV6-6 and TRBJ1-1, with D perhaps TRBD1 (6 bases). The CDR3 loop spans 15 amino acids. V was pared by 0 bases and J by 5 bases, with 13 bases between. CDR1 is MNHNY, CDR2 SVGAGI, per germline (reference sequence). CDR3 region: CASSYSLGGKTEAFF. CDR3 DNA: TGTGCCAGCAGTTACTCACTGGGGGGCAAGACTGAAGCTTTCTTT.

The rearrangement uses TRBV4-1 and TRBJ2-7; TRBD1 is a possible D gene (5 bases). Germline V gene sequence: CDR1 MGHRA, CDR2 YSYEKL. The germline V and J ends were trimmed by 4 bases and 0 bases, with 7 bases remaining between them. The CDR3 spans 13 residues. CDR3 sequence reads: CASSRGHSYEQYF. In DNA, the CDR3 is TGCGCCAGCAGCCGCGGACACTCCTACGAGCAGTACTTC.

J is TRBJ2-3 and V is TRBV29-1; 11 bases line up with TRBD2. The CDR3 sequence is 15 residues long. V was clipped by 4 bases and J by 4 bases; unmatched bases: 7. Germline V gene data show CDR1 as SQVTM and CDR2 as ANQGSEA. The CDR3 DNA is TGCAGCGTTGGCCTACTAGCGGGAGTAGCAGATACGCAGTATTTT. This sequence encodes CSVGLLAGVADTQYF.

This chain joins TRBV5-4 and TRBJ1-4; D not certain. The CDR3 sequence is 16 residues long. V lost 0 bases and J 0 bases, leaving 9 bases between the germline ends. The germline CDR1 and CDR2 sequences are SGHNT and YYREEE (reference sequence). DNA for the CDR3: TGTGCCAGCAGCTTGGACAGCAGTCCAACTAATGAAAAACTGTTTTTT. This gives the protein CASSLDSSPTNEKLFF.

V gene TRBV7-6 combines with J gene TRBJ2-1; no reliable D call. Germline lookup yields CDR1 SGHVS and CDR2 FNYEAQ. Trimming pared 1 base from V and 6 bases from J, leaving 7 bases between. The CDR3 has 13 residues. This CDR3 is CASSLDWGNEQFF. The CDR3 DNA is TGTGCCAGCAGCTTAGATTGGGGCAATGAGCAGTTCTTC.

J is TRBJ1-4 and V is TRBV5-1; maybe TRBD1 (5 bases). CDR1 is SGHRS, CDR2 YFSETQ, per germline. V lost 0 bases to trimming and J lost 7 bases, with 13 bases between them. This CDR3 contains 15 residues. CDR3 sequence reads: CASSLDGAGSEKLFF. The CDR3 DNA is TGCGCCAGCAGCTTGGATGGGGCAGGGAGTGAAAAACTGTTTTTT.

The chain combines TRBV6-6 with TRBJ2-7; no reliable D call. This CDR3 region has 13 residues. V lost 10 bases to trimming and J lost 0 bases, with 13 bases between them. CDR1 and CDR2 (germline): MNHNY, SVGAGI (reference sequence). As DNA, the CDR3 is TGTGCCACCAGAGACCCATTCTCCTACGAGCAGTACTTC. Protein sequence: CATRDPFSYEQYF.

V and J are TRBV5-1 and TRBJ2-5; 11 bases are a match to TRBD2. Trimming took 0 bases from V and 5 from J; bases not matched to a gene: 9. The germline V gene has CDR1 SGHRS and CDR2 YFSETQ. This CDR3 is 17 amino acids long. CDR3 in DNA: TGCGCCAGCAGCTTGGTGGCTAGCGGGGGGATATCGGAGACCCAGTACTTC. Translated, it gives CASSLVASGGISETQYF.

The V call is TRBV5-1, the J call TRBJ2-5; D is tentatively TRBD1 or TRBD2 (6 bases each). CDR3 length: 15 residues. Germline-derived CDR1 and CDR2 are SGHRS and YFSETQ. Trimming cost V 0 bases and J 3 bases, with 12 bases left between them. CDR3 protein: CASSLAGGREETQYF. As DNA, the CDR3 is TGCGCCAGCAGCTTGGCCGGGGGCAGAGAAGAGACCCAGTACTTC. Using reference TRBV5-1 and TRBJ2-5 for the parts outside the CDR3, the full variable domain is KAGVTQTPRYLIKTRGQQVTLSCSPISGHRSVSWYQQTPGQGLQFLFEYFSETQRNKGNFPGRFSGRQFSNSRSEMNVSTLELGDSALYLCASSLAGGREETQYFGPGTRLLVL.

The chain has TRBV29-1 and TRBJ2-1; no firm D call. The CDR3 has 11 amino acids. Germline values: CDR1 SQVTM, CDR2 ANQGSEA. Deletions cut 4 bases from V and 2 bases from J, with 3 bases between. The CDR3 bases are TGCAGCGTTGTCCCCTACAATGAGCAGTTCTTC. This gives the protein CSVVPYNEQFF.

The chain is built from TRBV5-8 and TRBJ2-2; D remains unclear. Trimming shortened V by 4 bases and J by 5 bases, and 9 bases separated the two germline ends. The CDR3 has 13 residues. Germline lookup yields CDR1 SGHTS and CDR2 YDEGEE. The CDR3 region is CASSLGWTGELFF. The CDR3 DNA reads as TGTGCCAGCAGCCTAGGGTGGACCGGGGAGCTGTTTTTT.

The rearrangement joins TRBV7-7 to TRBJ2-1; 14 bases align to TRBD2. V lost 1 base and J lost 7; bases outside the gene matches: 0. The CDR3 loop spans 15 amino acids. Germline V gene lookup returns CDR1 SSHAT and CDR2 FNYEAQ (reference sequence). The CDR3 DNA follows: TGTGCCAGCAGCTTAGGACTAGCGGGGGGGAATGAGCAGTTCTTC. As protein: CASSLGLAGGNEQFF.

This clone was found a few times. The V and J genes are TRBV2 and TRBJ1-2, with D uncertain. In germline, CDR1 is SNHLY, CDR2 FYNNEI. V lost 10 bases and J 10 bases, leaving 16 bases between the germline ends. This CDR3 is built from 11 residues. Here the CDR3 reads CATSYGGDYTF. DNA of the CDR3: TGTGCCACGTCGTACGGTGGTGACTACACCTTC.

CDR3 DNA sequence: TGCGCCAGCAGCCGTGCGACAGGGGGCGATGAGCAGTTCTTC. It codes for CASSRATGGDEQFF. The chain has TRBV4-1 and TRBJ2-1, with 10 positions matching TRBD1. The V gene end was trimmed by 4 bases and the J gene end by 8 bases; junction bases not matched to a gene: 5. CDR3 length: 14 amino acids. The V gene's germline CDR1 is MGHRA and CDR2 YSYEKL.

This chain links TRBV5-1 with TRBJ1-4; TRBD1 matches at 8 bases. This CDR3 has 15 residues. Germline trimming cut 5 bases from V and 8 bases from J; bases unmatched to any gene: 11. Germline values: CDR1 SGHRS, CDR2 YFSETQ. CDR3 sequence (DNA): TGCGCCAGCAGTTGGACAGGGAATCTGGTGGAAAAACTGTTTTTT. Its protein is CASSWTGNLVEKLFF. The entire variable domain, with the rest obtained from reference TRBV5-1 and TRBJ1-4, is as follows: KAGVTQTPRYLIKTRGQQVTLSCSPISGHRSVSWYQQTPGQGLQFLFEYFSETQRNKGNFPGRFSGRQFSNSRSEMNVSTLELGDSALYLCASSWTGNLVEKLFFGSGTQLSVL.

The chain employs TRBV5-1 and TRBJ2-1, with 14 bases lining up with TRBD2. CDR1 is SGHRS, CDR2 YFSETQ, per germline. This CDR3 contains 19 residues. V lost 4 bases, J lost 5 bases, and 14 bases stayed unmatched. The CDR3 region has the DNA TGCGCCAGCAGCCCACCGGGACTAGCGGGAGTAGGGGGGAACAATGAGCAGTTCTTC. This sequence encodes CASSPPGLAGVGGNNEQFF.

This clone was counted between two and nine times. CDR3 sequence (DNA): TGTGCCAGCAGCCCACAGTGGAGAAATGGCTACACCTTC. Translation gives CASSPQWRNGYTF. The chain combines TRBV5-3 with TRBJ1-2; D is unresolved. TRBV5-3 falls under the ORF class, with uncertain function. The V gene lost 8 bases and the J gene lost 6 bases, with 17 bases spanning the gap. The CDR3 loop spans 13 amino acids.

The chain couples TRBV6-1 to TRBJ2-2, with 14 positions matching TRBD2. The V gene's germline CDR1 is MNHNS and CDR2 SASEGT. J gave up 8 bases and V 4 bases, and 6 bases lay outside the gene matches. This CDR3 is built from 16 residues. CDR3 protein: CASSGGLAGGGGELFF. CDR3 in DNA: TGTGCCAGCAGTGGCGGACTAGCGGGAGGCGGAGGGGAGCTGTTTTTT.